The next 11 T cell receptor beta chains were all read from a single sample in a study of blood T cells in healthy people across ages. For the second PCR, which ran for 7 to 11 cycles, a sample-barcoded 5' primer and a J-beta primer mix were used. TCRdb used MiXCR to reprocess the 5' RACE reads, holding one entry per CDR3 protein. The table includes about 930,000 distinct CDR3 sequences, approximately 32% detected once. The sample was also reused in another study, on T cells of mothers and their children.

Sequenced sample: blood. Source of these receptors: a woman aged 40 to 55 in good health.

This clonotype was seen repeatedly, ten times or more. The chain uses TRBV15 and TRBJ2-6; maybe TRBD1 (6 bases). Germline CDR1 and CDR2: LNHNV and YYDKDF (reference sequence). Trimming pared 0 bases from V and 4 bases from J, leaving 10 bases between. The CDR3 sequence is 16 residues long. CDR3 sequence: CATSRDRGSGANVLTF. In DNA, the CDR3 is TGTGCCACCAGCAGAGATAGGGGGTCCGGGGCCAACGTCCTGACTTTC.

The rearrangement links TRBV19 to TRBJ1-1; D is undetermined. Trimming cost V 3 bases and J 4 bases, with 15 bases left between them. CDR3 length: 15 amino acids. CDR1 and CDR2 (germline): LNHDA, SQIVND (reference sequence). CDR3 in amino acids: CASSMSGIPGTEAFF. The CDR3 DNA sequence: TGTGCCAGTAGTATGTCCGGGATTCCGGGCACTGAAGCTTTCTTT.

This clonotype turned up a few times. The chain recombines TRBV5-1 with TRBJ2-3; 9 nucleotides agree with TRBD2. Germline CDR1 reads SGHRS; CDR2 reads YFSETQ. This CDR3 is 18 amino acids long. After removal of 4 bases from V and 4 bases from J, the junction contained 16 bases not matched to a gene. The CDR3 DNA sequence: TGCGCCAGCAGCCCACAACCGGGACTAGCAGGGAGGGCAGATACGCAGTATTTT. Amino acid sequence: CASSPQPGLAGRADTQYF.

This rearrangement joins TRBV18 to TRBJ1-2; TRBD1 agrees at 12 bases. The CDR3 is 16 residues long. Germline assignment: CDR1 KGHSH and CDR2 LQKENI. The junction had 2 bases not matched to a gene; V was cut back by 2 bases and J by 1 base. CDR3 coding DNA: TGTGCCAGCTCACCAGGGACAGGGGGCTTTAACTATGGCTACACCTTC. It is translated as CASSPGTGGFNYGYTF.

Details on this clonotype: Given the absence of the conserved phenylalanine or tryptophan at the CDR3 end, a read error is likely. This rearrangement joins TRBV27 to TRBJ1-1; D is uncertain. The CDR3 is 16 amino acids. V was cut by 7 bases and J by 5 bases, with 23 bases left in between. Germline V gene lookup returns CDR1 MNHEY and CDR2 SMNVEV (reference sequence). CDR3 protein: CASTNLPMGFLTEAFC. As DNA, the CDR3 is TGTGCCAGCACCAACCTCCCAATGGGGTTTTTAACTGAAGCTTTCTGT.

This clonotype was detected ten times or more. The chain recombines TRBV10-3 with TRBJ2-6, with 8 bases identical to TRBD1. V dropped 4 bases and J dropped 0; count of bases not matched to a gene: 11. This CDR3 spans 19 amino acids. The germline CDR1 and CDR2 sequences are ENHRY and SYGVKD. This CDR3 reads CAISGSTGTGRSGANVLTF. For the CDR3, the DNA is TGTGCCATCAGTGGTTCTACCGGGACAGGACGCTCTGGGGCCAACGTCCTGACTTTC.

This clonotype showed up just a few times. A read error may explain this, as a much larger clone is one base away. V is TRBV3-1 and J is TRBJ2-7, with 8 bases aligning to TRBD2. Trimming took 2 bases from V and 7 from J; bases not matched to a gene: 16. The CDR3 sequence is 17 residues long. Germline CDR1 LGHDT, CDR2 YNNKEL (reference sequence). CDR3 protein: CASSQRSGGEGRNEQYF. In DNA form, the CDR3 reads TGTGCCAGCAGCCAAAGGTCCGGGGGGGAGGGTAGGAATGAGCAGTACTTC.

The sample holds many counts of this clonotype. This rearrangement joins TRBV29-1 to TRBJ1-2; a weak D match, TRBD1 (5 bases). Trimming removed 6 bases at V and 4 bases at J, with 15 bases between. The CDR3 runs to 13 residues. Germline V lookup: CDR1 SQVTM, CDR2 ANQGSEA. The DNA for the CDR3 is TGCAGCGTACCCAAACAAGACAGCTATGGCTACACCTTC. It yields the protein CSVPKQDSYGYTF. The entire variable domain, with the rest obtained from reference TRBV29-1 and TRBJ1-2, is as follows: SAVISQKPSRDICQRGTSLTIQCQVDSQVTMMFWYRQQPGQSLTLIATANQGSEATYESGFVIDKFPISRPNLTFSTLTVSNMSPEDSSIYLCSVPKQDSYGYTFGSGTRLTVV.

This clonotype showed up many times. This rearrangement joins TRBV27 to TRBJ2-7, with D perhaps matching TRBD2 (6 bases). The CDR3 is 14 residues long. The V end lost 6 bases, the J end lost 4 bases, and 16 bases lay between the germline ends. Germline V gene sequence: CDR1 MNHEY, CDR2 SMNVEV (reference sequence). The CDR3 DNA sequence: TGTGCCAGCAGCTTCCAACCAGGGAGGTACGAGCAGTACTTC. It specifies CASSFQPGRYEQYF.

Comments on this clonotype: A much larger clonotype is one base distant, so this may be a read error. This chain joins TRBV10-3 and TRBJ1-2; D remains ambiguous. CDR3 size: 12 residues. With 6 bases removed from V and 2 bases from J, the gap between germline ends came to 7 bases. CDR1 and CDR2 from the germline V gene are ENHRY and SYGVKD. Here the CDR3 reads CAISRMNYGYTF. The CDR3 nucleotides read TGTGCCATCAGCCGGATGAACTATGGCTACACCTTC.

In the case of this clonotype: The junction departs from the called germline gene at one end, perhaps through a read error. The gene calls are TRBV12-3 or TRBV12-4 and TRBJ2-5, with 8 nucleotides matching TRBD1. This CDR3 comprises 13 residues. The CDR3 nucleotides are TGTGCCAGCAGTTCCAGGGGGCAAGAGGCCCAGTACTTC. It is translated as CASSSRGQEAQYF.